Listed below are T cell receptor beta chains from one sample, sequenced in a study of T cell responses to AZD1222 COVID-19 vaccine. Sequencing was performed with immunoSEQ multiplex PCR; in TCRdb, only in-frame clones are kept and a portion is missing. Of 100,000 or so clones in the sample, 70% to 90% were seen once. Sequencing was performed on peripheral blood, taken on day 0 of MenACWY control vaccination. The receptor source for this set is an adult in good health. Each CDR3 is given with its conserved first and last residue. D genes are given only for firm matches. The listing skips clone size in some rows; elsewhere it reads once, few, many or a size class.

j_gene	abundance	d_gene	len	v_gene	CDR3aa	CDR3nt
TRBJ1-2	few	TRBD1	16	TRBV28	CASSLSAAGGFYGYTF	TGTGCCAGCAGTTTATCGGCGGCAGGGGGCTTCTATGGCTACACCTTC
TRBJ1-1	.	TRBD1	15	TRBV6-5	CASSLRPTGSTEAFF	TGTGCCAGCAGTCTTCGACCGACAGGGAGCACTGAAGCTTTCTTT
TRBJ2-3	.	TRBD2	17	TRBV5-6	CASSFGTSGGALDTQYF	TGTGCCAGCAGCTTCGGGACTAGCGGGGGGGCCTTGGATACGCAGTATTTT
TRBJ2-2	few	TRBD2	18	TRBV7-9	CASSLAGLLAGVTGELFF	TGTGCCAGCAGCTTAGCTGGACTCCTAGCGGGGGTGACCGGGGAGCTGTTTTTT
TRBJ1-4	.	.	16	TRBV4-1	CASSQPHSDRNEKLFF	TGCGCCAGCAGCCAACCCCACTCAGACCGAAACGAAAAACTGTTTTTT
TRBJ1-5	.	TRBD1	15	TRBV19	CASGDRDRRNQPQHF	TGTGCCAGTGGAGACCGGGACAGGCGTAATCAGCCCCAGCATTTT
TRBJ1-2	.	.	11	TRBV6-2/TRBV6-3	CASSRQDGYTF	TGTGCCAGCAGCCGACAGGATGGCTACACCTTC
TRBJ2-1	.	.	15	TRBV5-1	CASRSRADSYNEQFF	TGCGCCAGCAGGTCCCGGGCGGACTCCTACAATGAGCAGTTCTTC
TRBJ1-3	few	.	13	TRBV7-8	CASSSFGENTIYF	TGTGCCAGCAGCTCATTCGGGGAAAACACCATATATTTT
TRBJ2-5	.	TRBD1	16	TRBV5-1	CASSLDGTGGSETQYF	TGCGCCAGCAGCTTGGACGGTACAGGGGGCTCGGAGACCCAGTACTTC
TRBJ2-1	.	TRBD1	15	TRBV5-4	CASSLGGQGGNEQFF	TGTGCCAGCAGCTTGGGGGGACAGGGTGGCAATGAGCAGTTCTTC
TRBJ2-7	.	TRBD2	14	TRBV5-5	CASSTSGGAREQYF	TGTGCCAGCAGCACTAGCGGGGGGGCTCGTGAGCAGTACTTC
TRBJ1-5	.	TRBD1	15	TRBV4-1	CASSQNRGANQPQHF	TGCGCCAGCAGCCAAAACAGGGGTGCAAATCAGCCCCAGCATTTT
TRBJ2-7	.	.	14	TRBV5-1	CASTLGHTSYEQYF	TGCGCCAGCACCCTGGGACATACCTCCTACGAGCAGTACTTC
TRBJ2-1	.	TRBD2	15	TRBV7-2	CASSLIAGGEYEQFF	TGTGCCAGCAGCTTAATAGCGGGGGGCGAGTATGAGCAGTTCTTC
TRBJ2-7	.	.	14	TRBV18	CASSPGRRAYEQYF	TGTGCCAGCTCCCCGGGACGCCGGGCCTACGAGCAGTACTTC
TRBJ1-2	.	.	14	TRBV4-2	CASSQGEGSYGYTF	TGTGCCAGCAGCCAAGGGGAGGGGAGCTATGGCTACACCTTC
TRBJ2-7	.	TRBD1	14	TRBV28	CASDSGTESYEQYF	TGTGCCAGTGACTCCGGGACAGAATCCTACGAGCAGTACTTC
TRBJ1-2	.	.	13	TRBV6-5	CASSLTATRGYTF	TGTGCCAGCAGCCTAACGGCAACCCGGGGCTACACCTTC
TRBJ2-4	few	.	15	TRBV6-4	CASSEEYGVKNIQYF	TGTGCCAGCAGTGAAGAGTATGGCGTCAAAAACATTCAGTACTTC
TRBJ1-5	.	.	14	TRBV2	CASRGTIGNQPQHF	TGTGCCAGCAGGGGCACGATAGGCAATCAGCCCCAGCATTTT
TRBJ1-2	.	.	15	TRBV19	CASSGRQNFNYGYTF	TGTGCCAGTAGTGGAAGACAGAATTTTAACTATGGCTACACCTTC
TRBJ1-6	.	.	13	TRBV28	CASSLWGNSPLHF	TGTGCCAGCAGTTTATGGGGGAATTCACCCCTCCACTTT
TRBJ1-4	.	TRBD1	16	TRBV10-3	CAISEGQGLTNEKLFF	TGTGCCATCAGTGAGGGACAGGGATTAACTAATGAAAAACTGTTTTTT
TRBJ1-2	.	.	15	TRBV7-9	CASSLGRTENYGYTF	TGTGCCAGCAGCTTAGGGCGGACAGAAAACTATGGCTACACCTTC
TRBJ2-5	.	TRBD2	15	TRBV28	CASSQREGLQETQYF	TGTGCCAGCAGCCAACGGGAGGGGCTACAAGAGACCCAGTACTTC
TRBJ2-3	.	TRBD1	14	TRBV2	CASRGGTGPDTQYF	TGTGCCAGCAGGGGGGGGACAGGGCCAGATACGCAGTATTTT
TRBJ1-2	.	TRBD1	14	TRBV2	CASSVGRQGDGYTF	TGTGCCAGCAGTGTAGGAAGACAGGGGGATGGCTACACCTTC
TRBJ1-5	.	.	12	TRBV12-3/TRBV12-4	CASSFVTEPQHF	TGTGCCAGCAGTTTTGTGACGGAGCCCCAGCATTTT
TRBJ1-1	.	.	14	TRBV6-5	CASRTQGGGTEAFF	TGTGCCAGCAGAACCCAGGGAGGCGGAACTGAAGCTTTCTTT
TRBJ1-6	.	.	12	TRBV7-9	CASSRQVSPLHF	TGTGCCAGCAGCCGACAAGTTTCACCCCTCCACTTT
TRBJ1-6	few	TRBD1	18	TRBV6-1	CASSDRKTGGGYNSPLHF	TGTGCCAGCAGTGATAGGAAGACAGGGGGCGGCTATAATTCACCCCTCCACTTT
TRBJ1-6	.	.	16	TRBV19	CASSIGGDRGNSPLHF	TGTGCCAGTAGTATAGGGGGGGACCGAGGGAATTCACCCCTCCACTTT
TRBJ2-2	.	.	14	TRBV19	CASSQRTDDGELFF	TGTGCCAGTAGTCAGCGGACAGACGACGGGGAGCTGTTTTTT
TRBJ1-2	.	.	15	TRBV5-1	CASSLPRFVVYGYTF	TGCGCCAGCAGCTTGCCCCGATTCGTGGTTTATGGCTACACCTTC
TRBJ1-1	.	.	15	TRBV28	CASSLAGNTDTEAFF	TGTGCCAGCAGTTTGGCCGGGAACACGGACACTGAAGCTTTCTTT
TRBJ1-3	.	TRBD1	17	TRBV4-1	CASSQRLQGVSGNTIYF	TGCGCCAGCAGCCAAAGATTACAGGGGGTTTCTGGAAACACCATATATTTT
TRBJ1-6	.	TRBD1	16	TRBV15	CATSRDYDRGYSPLHF	TGTGCCACCAGCAGAGATTACGACAGGGGGTACTCACCCCTCCACTTT
TRBJ2-1	.	TRBD1	17	TRBV18	CASSPRTGPSSYNEQFF	TGTGCCAGCTCACCTCGGACAGGCCCCAGCTCCTACAATGAGCAGTTCTTC
TRBJ1-1	once	TRBD1	14	TRBV18	CASSPPDRALLAFF	TGTGCCAGCTCACCACCGGACAGGGCGCTCTTAGCTTTCTTT
TRBJ1-2	.	TRBD1	18	TRBV3-1/TRBV3-2	CASSLSRDRGRLDYGYTF	TGTGCCAGCAGCCTCTCCCGGGACAGGGGGCGGCTCGACTATGGCTACACCTTC
TRBJ2-5	.	.	14	TRBV19	CASSSPGSQETQYF	TGTGCCAGTAGTAGCCCAGGGTCGCAGGAGACCCAGTACTTC
TRBJ2-5	.	TRBD2	12	TRBV28	CASMGLVETQYF	TGTGCCAGCATGGGACTAGTAGAGACCCAGTACTTC
TRBJ2-3	.	.	15	TRBV5-1	CASSLGVQRTDTQYF	TGCGCCAGCAGCTTGGGGGTACAGCGCACAGATACGCAGTATTTT
TRBJ2-5	.	.	12	TRBV30	CAWSLIGETQYF	TGTGCCTGGAGTCTGATAGGCGAGACCCAGTACTTC
TRBJ2-3	once	TRBD2	17	TRBV4-1	CASSSRTSGMGTDTQYF	TGCGCCAGCAGCTCCCGGACTAGCGGGATGGGGACAGATACGCAGTATTTT
TRBJ1-6	.	TRBD1	16	TRBV7-8	CASSLPGTARNSPLHF	TGTGCCAGCAGCTTACCGGGGACAGCCAGAAATTCACCCCTCCACTTT
TRBJ2-1	.	.	18	TRBV21-1	CAITNPLEGGTSYNEQFF	TGTGCCATCACCAATCCCCTCGAGGGGGGGACGTCCTACAATGAGCAGTTCTTC
TRBJ1-2	.	.	14	TRBV28	CASSLETGGQGYTF	TGTGCCAGCAGTTTAGAGACAGGAGGGCAGGGCTACACCTTC